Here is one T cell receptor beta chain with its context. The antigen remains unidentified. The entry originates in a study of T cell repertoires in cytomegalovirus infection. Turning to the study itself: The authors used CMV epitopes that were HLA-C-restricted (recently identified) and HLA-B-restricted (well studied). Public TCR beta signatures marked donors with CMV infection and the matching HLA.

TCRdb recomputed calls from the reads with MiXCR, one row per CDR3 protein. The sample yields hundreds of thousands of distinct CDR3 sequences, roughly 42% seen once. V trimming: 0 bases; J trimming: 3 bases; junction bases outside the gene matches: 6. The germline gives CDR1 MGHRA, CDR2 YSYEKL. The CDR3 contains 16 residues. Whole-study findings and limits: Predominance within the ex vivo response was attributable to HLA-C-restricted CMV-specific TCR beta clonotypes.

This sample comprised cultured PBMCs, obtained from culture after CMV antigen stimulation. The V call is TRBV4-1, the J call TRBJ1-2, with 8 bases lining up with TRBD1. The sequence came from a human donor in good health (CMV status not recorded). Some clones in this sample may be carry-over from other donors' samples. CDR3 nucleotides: TGCGCCAGCAGCCAAGATACTGACAGGGGCTACTATGGCTACACCTTC. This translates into CASSQDTDRGYYGYTF.